A single sample is the source of the 11 T cell receptor beta chains below, sequenced in a study of cytomegalovirus exposure and HLA in healthy donors. The PCR contained 60 Vbeta and 13 Jbeta primers. Generated by immunoSEQ multiplex PCR, the TCRdb table keeps only in-frame clones and is missing some. The sample holds roughly 220,000 clones, 70% seen once. The sequenced material came from PBMCs. The receptors shown here come from a middle-aged man in good health and CMV-seropositive.

This sequence joins TRBV6-5 and TRBJ1-5, with no clear D. V lost 5 bases, J lost 4 bases, and 9 bases lay in between. The CDR3 runs to 13 residues. Germline V gives CDR1 MNHEY, CDR2 SVGAGI. In nucleotides, the CDR3 is TGTGCCAGCAGTACGAGCGGGAATCAGCCCCAGCATTTT. This sequence encodes CASSTSGNQPQHF.

This clone was detected a few times. This chain joins TRBV28 and TRBJ1-2; tentatively, D is TRBD1 (6 bases). The V and J ends lost 6 bases and 3 bases respectively, with 17 bases between them. CDR1 is MDHEN and CDR2 is SYDVKM in the germline V gene. The CDR3 extends over 15 amino acids. The CDR3 reads CASRSTGSADYGYTF. The CDR3 bases are TGTGCCAGCAGATCCACAGGGTCAGCTGACTATGGCTACACCTTC.

This rearrangement joins TRBV10-3 to TRBJ1-2, with 7 nucleotides matching TRBD1. J was trimmed by 3 bases and V by 4 bases; bases with no gene match: 8. The CDR3 is 15 residues long. Per germline, CDR1 ENHRY and CDR2 SYGVKD. The CDR3 DNA reads as TGTGCCATCAGTGCGGTGACGGGACAGTACTATGGCTACACCTTC. Encoded protein: CAISAVTGQYYGYTF.

In its sample, this clone was seen a few times. This rearrangement joins TRBV4-3 to TRBJ2-3; 8 bases line up with TRBD1. The V gene end was trimmed by 4 bases and the J gene end by 9 bases; junction bases not matched to a gene: 12. The CDR3 has 15 amino acids. The germline CDR1 and CDR2 sequences are LGHNA and YSLEER. This CDR3 reads CASSRVRSPGGTQYF. Here the CDR3 DNA reads TGCGCCAGCAGCCGTGTGAGATCCCCAGGGGGCACGCAGTATTTT.

Points on this clone: One end of the junction fails to match germline, which may point to a read error. V gene TRBV7-9 combines with J gene TRBJ2-7; 9 positions match TRBD1. The CDR3 totals 16 residues. The germline gives CDR1 SEHNR, CDR2 FQNEAQ (reference sequence). The CDR3 nucleotides are TGTTCCAGCAGCTTAGAGAGGGGACAGGGACAAGGGGAGCAGTACTTC. Translated, it gives CSSSLERGQGQGEQYF.

The rearrangement uses TRBV9 and TRBJ2-1, with a tentative D call TRBD2 (6 bases). CDR1 and CDR2 (germline): SGDLS, YYNGEE. Trimming took 0 bases from V and 7 from J, leaving 17 bases between them. This CDR3 has 16 amino acids. CDR3 amino acids: CASSVGGSGLGNEQFF. The CDR3 DNA is TGTGCCAGCAGCGTAGGAGGTAGCGGCCTTGGGAATGAGCAGTTCTTC. Together with reference TRBV9 and TRBJ2-1, the CDR3 gives the full variable domain: DSGVTQTPKHLITATGQRVTLRCSPRSGDLSVYWYQQSLDQGLQFLIQYYNGEERAKGNILERFSAQQFPDLHSELNLSSLELGDSALYFCASSVGGSGLGNEQFFGPGTRLTVL.

The chain is built from TRBV11-2 and TRBJ2-4; weak D call: TRBD2 (6 bases). Trimming left V 5 bases short and J 4 bases short, with 15 bases between. Germline CDR1 is SGHAT and CDR2 is FQNNGV. There are 15 residues in the CDR3. CDR3 nucleotide sequence: TGTGCCAGCAGCCATGGCGGGATACCGAAAAACATTCAGTACTTC. Protein sequence: CASSHGGIPKNIQYF.

The chain has TRBV27 and TRBJ1-2, with D unclear. Germline loops: CDR1 MNHEY, CDR2 SMNVEV (reference sequence). This CDR3 comprises 13 residues. V was cut by 5 bases and J by 2 bases, with 9 bases left in between. The CDR3 loop is CASSPTQNYGYTF. CDR3 in DNA: TGTGCCAGCAGTCCAACACAGAACTATGGCTACACCTTC.

This clone has just a few counts. This chain uses TRBV7-6 with TRBJ2-5; D is ambiguous. The J call may not be correct, given that the DNA end is closer to TRBJ2-7. Germline CDR1 reads SGHVS; CDR2 reads FNYEAQ. The CDR3 extends over 14 amino acids. As DNA, the CDR3 is TGTGCCAGCAGCTTAGCGCAAGGCTACTACGAGCAGTACTTC. Residues: CASSLAQGYYEQYF.

This clone occurred once. This chain uses TRBV4-3 with TRBJ1-2, with D perhaps TRBD1 (6 bases). V dropped 0 bases and J dropped 6 bases, with 14 bases sitting between them. The CDR3 spans 15 residues. CDR1 and CDR2 (germline): LGHNA, YSLEER. CDR3 sequence reads: CASSQEGRGTDGYTF. The CDR3 DNA reads as TGCGCCAGCAGCCAAGAGGGCAGGGGAACGGATGGCTACACCTTC.

The rearrangement uses TRBV29-1 and TRBJ2-1; 7 nucleotides match TRBD1. The CDR3 length is 15 residues. The junction had 9 bases not matched to a gene; V was cut back by 7 bases and J by 0 bases. Germline-derived CDR1 and CDR2 are SQVTM and ANQGSEA. The CDR3 loop reads CSGGGGQSSYNEQFF. In DNA form, the CDR3 reads TGCAGCGGGGGTGGGGGACAGAGCTCCTACAATGAGCAGTTCTTC.